The 21 T cell receptor beta chains presented below share a single source sample, sequenced in a study of vaccination and CD4 T cells after COVID-19. The Oncomine TCR Beta short-read assay sequenced DNA from cultured CD4+ T cells. TCRdb processed the PCR reads anew with MiXCR; each CDR3 protein has one entry. The sample shows 15,000 to 20,000 distinct CDR3 sequences, approximately 50% of them seen only once. These TCRs' antigens remain unknown. As to treatment: approximately nine-day PBMC culture with coronavirus spike peptide pools or control peptides (ViraFEST assay). The specimen sequenced was CD4+ T cells from blood, cultured in vitro. The receptors originated from a human donor who had recovered from COVID-19.

The chain has TRBV4-3 and TRBJ2-3; possible D gene TRBD2, 6 bases. The CDR3 length is 16 residues. V gave up 0 bases and J gave up 5 bases, with 15 bases separating them. Germline V gene sequence: CDR1 LGHNA, CDR2 YSLEER. In nucleotides, the CDR3 is TGCGCCAGCAGCCAAGACTTCGGGAGTGGGATAGATACGCAGTATTTT. Amino acids: CASSQDFGSGIDTQYF.

The chain recombines TRBV6-5 with TRBJ2-3; D is perhaps TRBD1 (6 bases). Per germline, CDR1 MNHEY and CDR2 SVGAGI. V was pared by 2 bases and J by 5 bases, with 17 bases between. CDR3 size: 16 residues. CDR3 nucleotide sequence: TGTGCCAGCAGTTACGCATCATGGCTAGGGGGAGATACGCAGTATTTT. Protein: CASSYASWLGGDTQYF.

V gene TRBV4-1 combines with J gene TRBJ1-5; a possible D gene is TRBD1 (5 bases). CDR3 length equals 15 residues. The V gene lost 1 base and the J gene lost 1 base, with 8 bases spanning the gap. The germline CDR1 and CDR2 sequences are MGHRA and YSYEKL. CDR3 residues: CASSQGQGSNQPQHF. The DNA for the CDR3 is TGCGCCAGCAGCCAAGGTCAGGGAAGCAATCAGCCCCAGCATTTT.

This chain joins TRBV19 and TRBJ2-7, with D perhaps TRBD2 (6 bases). The CDR3 has 14 residues. CDR1 is LNHDA and CDR2 is SQIVND in the germline V gene (reference sequence). Trimming took 6 bases from V and 1 from J, leaving 13 bases between them. As DNA, the CDR3 is TGTGCCAGTAGGGATAAGCGGGTATCCTACGAGCAGTACTTC. Its translation is CASRDKRVSYEQYF.

This chain connects TRBV15 to TRBJ1-1, with 7 bases identical to TRBD1. J was trimmed by 1 base and V by 1 base; bases with no gene match: 6. The CDR3 extends over 16 amino acids. CDR1 and CDR2 from the germline V gene are LNHNV and YYDKDF (reference sequence). CDR3 protein: CATSRGGAGGNTEAFF. The CDR3 bases are TGTGCCACCAGCAGAGGAGGGGCAGGGGGGAACACTGAAGCTTTCTTT.

This chain uses TRBV28 with TRBJ2-1; 9 bases agree with TRBD2. The V segment lost 1 base and the J segment 0 bases; nucleotides outside the gene matches: 7. This CDR3 comprises 18 residues. Germline V lookup: CDR1 MDHEN, CDR2 SYDVKM. The CDR3 loop is CASSLYRLAELSYNEQFF. The CDR3 nucleotides read TGTGCCAGCAGTTTATATAGACTAGCGGAACTCTCCTACAATGAGCAGTTCTTC.

The chain couples TRBV6-2 or TRBV6-3 to TRBJ2-5, with D hard to call. Germline loops: CDR1 MNHEY, CDR2 SVGEGT. There are 14 residues in the CDR3. V was clipped by 6 bases and J by 7 bases, with 18 bases between them. The chain's CDR3 is CASSNSAISGTQYF. CDR3 nucleotide sequence: TGTGCCAGCAGCAATTCGGCCATCTCGGGGACCCAGTACTTC.

The V gene is TRBV2, the J gene TRBJ2-3; TRBD2 agrees at 8 bases. Looked up from germline, CDR1 is SNHLY and CDR2 is FYNNEI. This CDR3 region has 15 residues. With 2 bases clipped from V and 3 bases from J, the junction kept 4 bases outside the gene matches. CDR3: CASSEQRELTDTQYF. The CDR3 DNA is TGTGCCAGCAGTGAACAGCGGGAGCTTACAGATACGCAGTATTTT.

In its sample, this clonotype was seen a few times. The chain uses TRBV27 and TRBJ1-5; no reliable D call. Germline V CDR1 and CDR2: MNHEY, SMNVEV (reference sequence). The CDR3 is 14 amino acids. Trimming pared 6 bases from V and 0 bases from J, leaving 9 bases between. CDR3 in DNA: TGTGCCAGCAGCCCACAGTATAGCAATCAGCCCCAGCATTTT. Its protein product is CASSPQYSNQPQHF.

V and J are TRBV20-1 and TRBJ1-1; possibly TRBD1 for D (6 bases). Trimming took 4 bases from V and 5 from J, leaving 14 bases between them. The germline V gene has CDR1 DFQATT and CDR2 SNEGSKA (reference sequence). The CDR3 consists of 13 residues. In nucleotides, the CDR3 is TGCAGTGCTATCTTGGACAGAAGGACTGAAGCTTTCTTT. This gives the protein CSAILDRRTEAFF.

The chain combines TRBV6-1 with TRBJ1-5; D remains unclear. Between the trimmed V and J ends, which lost 10 bases and 2 bases, there was a span of 18 bases. Germline V gene lookup returns CDR1 MNHNS and CDR2 SASEGT. This CDR3 contains 15 residues. The DNA of the CDR3 is TGTGCCACCCAATCAAGGGCGCGGGGCAATCAGCCCCAGCATTTT. Translated, it gives CATQSRARGNQPQHF.

This clonotype has a handful of counts. This chain connects TRBV19 to TRBJ1-5; D perhaps matches TRBD1 (5 bases). Germline V CDR1 and CDR2: LNHDA, SQIVND (reference sequence). The CDR3 has 19 residues. The V and J ends lost 1 base and 2 bases respectively, with 21 bases between them. The CDR3 DNA reads as TGTGCCAGTAGTATAGGAATGTTTCAGATGGGGGTGCGCAATCAGCCCCAGCATTTT. Its protein is CASSIGMFQMGVRNQPQHF.

The chain links TRBV6-1 to TRBJ1-5; TRBD1 matches at 11 bases. The V gene's germline CDR1 is MNHNS and CDR2 SASEGT. J lost 7 bases, V lost 5 bases, and 7 bases had no gene match. CDR3 length: 15 amino acids. CDR3 amino acids: CASSRTGGGLQPQHF. The CDR3 DNA is TGTGCCAGCAGTCGGACAGGGGGCGGTTTACAGCCCCAGCATTTT.

The chain recombines TRBV6-1 with TRBJ2-3, with TRBD2 matching 8 bases. The CDR3 length is 20 residues. Germline CDR1 and CDR2: MNHNS and SASEGT. The J segment lost 0 bases and the V segment lost 0 bases, leaving 14 bases of the junction unmatched. Written as DNA, the CDR3 is TGTGCCAGCAGTGAAGCGCTTCACGGGAGGGCCCTCACCAGCACAGATACGCAGTATTTT. It yields the protein CASSEALHGRALTSTDTQYF.

V usage is TRBV7-2 and J usage is TRBJ1-3; the D is unclear. Germline-derived CDR1 and CDR2 are SGHTA and FQGNSA. There are 15 residues in the CDR3. Trimming stripped 5 bases from V and 0 bases from J, with 11 bases between. Here the CDR3 DNA reads TGTGCCAGCAGCCCATACGTCTCCTCTGGAAACACCATATATTTT. It codes for CASSPYVSSGNTIYF.

This clonotype was observed once. The V gene is TRBV7-2, the J gene TRBJ2-5; 9 nucleotides agree with TRBD2. The CDR3 loop spans 13 amino acids. Germline loops: CDR1 SGHTA, CDR2 FQGNSA. The V gene end was trimmed by 11 bases and the J gene end by 4 bases; junction bases not matched to a gene: 8. The CDR3 bases are TGTGCCGGCGGGGCGGGAGGGAGAGAGACCCAGTACTTC. This sequence encodes CAGGAGGRETQYF.

V usage is TRBV20-1 and J usage is TRBJ2-3, with TRBD2 as a possible D gene (6 bases). V gave up 0 bases and J gave up 2 bases, with 21 bases separating them. This CDR3 contains 18 residues. CDR1 is DFQATT, CDR2 SNEGSKA, per germline (reference sequence). Written as DNA, the CDR3 is TGCAGTGCTAGAGACAGCCGGGCGCGGGGATCCACCACAGATACGCAGTATTTT. The encoded protein is CSARDSRARGSTTDTQYF.

V is TRBV7-9 and J is TRBJ1-1; no reliable D call. V lost 4 bases and J lost 3, with 9 bases in between. The CDR3 runs to 13 residues. CDR1 SEHNR and CDR2 FQNEAQ come from the germline V gene (reference sequence). The CDR3 is CASSSNMDTEAFF. The CDR3 DNA follows: TGTGCCAGCAGCTCCAATATGGACACTGAAGCTTTCTTT.

This rearrangement joins TRBV2 to TRBJ2-1; TRBD2 agrees at 10 bases. Per germline, CDR1 SNHLY and CDR2 FYNNEI. V was pared by 5 bases and J by 10 bases, with 11 bases of the junction left unmatched. This CDR3 region has 15 residues. The CDR3 here is CASSRASGSLSEQFF. The DNA for the CDR3 is TGTGCCAGCAGTCGAGCTAGCGGGAGTTTGTCCGAGCAGTTCTTC.

V gene TRBV12-3 or TRBV12-4 combines with J gene TRBJ2-7, with TRBD2 as a possible D gene (6 bases). V was clipped by 5 bases and J by 5 bases, with 13 bases between them. This CDR3 spans 13 amino acids. The CDR3 sequence is CASSRGSPHEQYF. The DNA for the CDR3 is TGTGCCAGCAGTCGGGGGAGTCCTCACGAGCAGTACTTC.

This clonotype was counted between two and nine times. The rearrangement links TRBV6-2 or TRBV6-3 to TRBJ1-2; no definite D call. The germline CDR1 and CDR2 sequences are MNHEY and SVGEGT. The CDR3 sequence is 12 residues long. V dropped 7 bases and J dropped 2 bases, with 8 bases sitting between them. The CDR3 DNA is TGTGCCAGCACCGCAGAAAACTATGGCTACACCTTC. Translated: CASTAENYGYTF.